This T cell receptor (beta chain) was recorded in a study of human T cells and chemical hapten exposure (TCRdb year 2021). Context from the whole study: Libraries were combined into a pool for sequencing, and differences in TCR yield between samples came mainly from small differences in library volumes within the pool. For every blood RNA sample, sequencing covered both the TCR alpha and TCR beta chains. This study followed changes in the peripheral blood TCR repertoire in vivo during primary and secondary sensitization of alopecia patients to the hapten diphenylcyclopropenone (DPC).

The method was RACE. Sequencing instrument: NextSeq 500. During library preparation, unique molecular identifiers were attached to individual cDNA molecules so that TCRs could be counted quantitatively and reproducibly. The study's own analysis went as follows. Samples had a median of roughly 98,000 TCRs, with a range from about 23,224 to 750,000. The Decombinator software suite was used to annotate the V, J and CDR3 of the TCR reads. To make PS versus PT1 abundance plots, every sample was subsampled to the same number of TCRs (28,000). TCRs were defined as expanded if absent before sensitization and observed at least eight times at the 2-week time point. In TCRdb, the public reads were trimmed at Q25 with fastp and aligned with MiXCR, with productive beta chains retained. Every distinct CDR3 protein forms one entry, paired with its most common genes and DNA. The V and J calls come from TCRdb's annotation, not from the publication. The sample yields some 65,000 distinct CDR3 sequences; under 7.5% were counted once. The ten largest account for 3% to 4% of the sample.

The germline V gene supplies CDR1 SNHLY and CDR2 FYNNEI. Taken from cysteine to phenylalanine, the CDR3 has 15 residues. The read is trimmed to its CDR3 DNA, 45 bases read in frame from base 1. V is cut by 7 bases and J by 1 base, and the space between the germline ends is 16 bases. This clonotype has ten or more counts. Its antigen is not yet known. Base qualities were left out, and no much larger clone turns up one base away. Paper-wide results and their limitations: After repeated subsampling, the strength of the expansion versus patch-test correlation and the threshold at which it became significant changed. DPC sensitization did not change the number of TCRs with a frequency above 1 in 1000, and there was no evidence of changes in global repertoire structure.

Taken with the paper, the label for time point translates to: healthy volunteer bleed at 6 weeks. Total RNA was extracted from unfractionated whole blood collected in Tempus Blood RNA tubes. As TCR sequencing controls, roughly five healthy volunteers were used, with blood taken at day 0, 2 weeks and 6 weeks. Recombination joined TRBV2 with TRBJ1-1; a weak D assignment points to TRBD1 (5 bases agree). The sequenced material came from whole blood. The receptor comes from a female donor in good health. Some clones in this sample may be carry-over from other donors' samples. Here is the DNA: TGTGCCAGCACGTACTCTGGGGCGGCGAACACTGAAGCTTTCTTT. Its product reads: CASTYSGAANTEAFF.